One sample yielded the 7 T cell receptor beta chains listed below, sequenced in a study of T cells in Graves' hyperthyroidism and ophthalmopathy. RNA transcripts yielded amplified TCR beta CDR3 regions. The TCR CDR3 was amplified in a first-round RT-PCR using the HTBI primer set. TCRdb re-called the multiplex PCR reads through MiXCR, storing one row per CDR3 protein. The sample carries 500,000 to 600,000 distinct CDR3 sequences, over 15% recorded once. Specimen: blood. These receptor sequences come from a woman under 30 with Graves' hyperthyroidism.

The chain joins TRBV4-3 to TRBJ1-2, with D perhaps matching TRBD1 (5 bases). Between the trimmed V and J ends, which lost 0 bases and 2 bases, there was a span of 10 bases. CDR1 LGHNA and CDR2 YSLEER come from the germline V gene. CDR3 length equals 15 residues. CDR3 amino acids: CASSQDRQNNYGYTF. In DNA form, the CDR3 reads TGCGCCAGCAGCCAAGATCGACAGAACAACTATGGCTACACCTTC.

This clonotype was counted at least ten times. The chain recombines TRBV24-1 with TRBJ2-1, with D unresolved. Germline CDR1 is KGHDR and CDR2 is SFDVKD. This CDR3 has 12 amino acids. With 9 bases removed from V and 5 bases from J, the gap between germline ends came to 10 bases. The CDR3 nucleotides are TGTGCCACCGCGAAGCCTAACAATGAGCAGTTCTTC. Its protein is CATAKPNNEQFF.

The chain recombines TRBV6-2 or TRBV6-3 with TRBJ2-2; D not certain. Trimming cost V 5 bases and J 0 bases, with 7 bases left between them. Germline values: CDR1 MNHEY, CDR2 SVGEGT. This CDR3 is built from 14 residues. The CDR3 DNA is TGTGCCAGCAGTGCCTCTTCGAACACCGGGGAGCTGTTTTTT. Protein sequence: CASSASSNTGELFF.

Written as DNA, the CDR3 is TGCAGCGTAGGGACTAGCAGAGCCTACGAGCAGTACTTC. Amino acid sequence: CSVGTSRAYEQYF. The J gene is TRBJ2-7, the V gene TRBV29-1; 9 nucleotides line up with TRBD2. Germline V gene data show CDR1 as SQVTM and CDR2 as ANQGSEA. Trimming cost V 6 bases and J 2 bases; bases outside gene matches: 5. This CDR3 spans 13 amino acids.

In this sample, this clonotype turned up many times. This chain connects TRBV6-1 to TRBJ1-1, with D unclear. The germline gives CDR1 MNHNS, CDR2 SASEGT. The ends were cut back, 5 bases at V and 8 bases at J, with 6 bases in the middle. The CDR3 extends over 10 amino acids. The CDR3 DNA is TGTGCCAGCAGTTCGTACGAAGCTTTCTTT. Its translation: CASSSYEAFF.

Regarding this clonotype: A clone one base away is much larger, so this may be a read error. The chain uses TRBV5-8 and TRBJ1-5; D not resolved. The germline gives CDR1 SGHTS, CDR2 YDEGEE. V lost 5 bases and J 3 bases, leaving 12 bases between the germline ends. CDR3 length: 14 residues. CDR3 in amino acids: CASSLGYINQPQHF. The CDR3 DNA is TGTGCCAGCAGTCTAGGTTATATCAATCAGCCCCAGCATTTT.

This clonotype was seen at least ten times. V usage is TRBV19 and J usage is TRBJ2-7; the D is unclear. Germline loops: CDR1 LNHDA, CDR2 SQIVND (reference sequence). The CDR3 has 16 amino acids. V dropped 2 bases and J dropped 3 bases, with 17 bases sitting between them. CDR3 in amino acids: CASSIKVHAVFYEQYF. CDR3 nucleotide sequence: TGTGCCAGTAGTATAAAGGTGCACGCGGTATTCTACGAGCAGTACTTC. The complete variable domain, with remaining parts taken from reference TRBV19 and TRBJ2-7, reads DGGITQSPKYLFRKEGQNVTLSCEQNLNHDAMYWYRQDPGQGLRLIYYSQIVNDFQKGDIAEGYSVSREKKESFPLTVTSAQKNPTAFYLCASSIKVHAVFYEQYFGPGTRLTVT.